These 15 T cell receptor beta chains were sequenced from one sample in a study of blood T cell repertoires in COVID-19. The protocol was immunoSEQ multiplex PCR, while the TCRdb copy is restricted to in-frame clones and leaves out a portion. Among 80,000 to 100,000 clones listed, around 87% were seen once. Sequencing used peripheral blood. These receptors all stem from a human donor in a cohort sampled during active COVID-19.

The chain uses TRBV7-3 and TRBJ2-5; TRBD2 matches at 13 bases. CDR1 SGHTA and CDR2 FQGTGA come from the germline V gene. This CDR3 contains 15 residues. V lost 2 bases and J lost 3; bases outside the gene matches: 0. Here the CDR3 DNA reads TGTGCCAGCAGCTTAGGACTAGCGGGGGAAGAGACCCAGTACTTC. Its protein product is CASSLGLAGEETQYF. Combining the CDR3 with reference TRBV7-3 and TRBJ2-5 gives the whole variable domain GAGVSQTPSNKVTEKGKYVELRCDPISGHTALYWYRQSLGQGPEFLIYFQGTGAADDSGLPNDRFFAVRPEGSVSTLKIQRTERGDSAVYLCASSLGLAGEETQYFGPGTRLLVL.

The CDR3 is CASTLSGQGAYEQYF. The CDR3 coding sequence is TGTGCCAGCACCCTGTCGGGACAGGGGGCGTACGAGCAGTACTTC. The chain uses TRBV11-2 and TRBJ2-7; TRBD1 aligns across 12 bases. This CDR3 contains 15 residues. J was trimmed by 4 bases and V by 7 bases; bases with no gene match: 8. The germline V gene has CDR1 SGHAT and CDR2 FQNNGV.

This clone occurred once. The chain is built from TRBV9 and TRBJ1-2, with D possibly TRBD1 on 6 matching bases. The CDR3 length is 14 residues. V was pared by 0 bases and J by 6 bases, with 12 bases between. Germline-derived CDR1 and CDR2 are SGDLS and YYNGEE. CDR3 DNA: TGTGCCAGCAGCGTAGGCAGGGGTGACGATGGCTACACCTTC. This translates into CASSVGRGDDGYTF.

This chain's CDR3 is CASTVLGPNQPQHF. The DNA for the CDR3 is TGTGCCAGCACCGTGTTGGGGCCCAATCAGCCCCAGCATTTT. The V gene is TRBV6-6, the J gene TRBJ1-5; a possible D gene is TRBD1 (5 bases). CDR3 length: 14 amino acids. Per germline, CDR1 MNHNY and CDR2 SVGAGI (reference sequence). V dropped 7 bases and J dropped 3 bases, with 13 bases sitting between them.

CDR3 in DNA: TGTGCCAGCAGTTTCGCAGCAGGGGTCCCTCAGCCCCAGCATTTT. Translated: CASSFAAGVPQPQHF. J is TRBJ1-5 and V is TRBV6-2 or TRBV6-3; TRBD1 is a possible D gene (6 bases). CDR3 length equals 15 residues. Trimming took off 4 bases at V and 6 bases at J, with 16 bases between the two ends. Germline V gene data show CDR1 as MNHEY and CDR2 as SVGEGT.

The chain has TRBV19 and TRBJ2-5; a weak D match, TRBD2 (5 bases). V gave up 4 bases and J gave up 5 bases, with 11 bases separating them. This CDR3 has 13 residues. Germline V CDR1 and CDR2: LNHDA, SQIVND (reference sequence). The CDR3 is CASSRGRSETQYF. DNA for the CDR3: TGTGCCAGTAGTAGAGGGAGATCTGAGACCCAGTACTTC.

The J gene is TRBJ2-7, the V gene TRBV6-2 or TRBV6-3; 7 positions match TRBD1. The CDR3 contains 14 residues. V shed 0 bases and J 3 bases; nucleotides not matched to a gene: 2. Germline V CDR1 and CDR2: MNHEY, SVGEGT. For the CDR3, the DNA is TGTGCCAGCAGTTACTCGACAGGGATCTACGAGCAGTACTTC. This encodes CASSYSTGIYEQYF.

This clone turned up a few times. The rearrangement joins TRBV2 to TRBJ1-1, with D maybe TRBD1 (5 bases). Deletions cut 6 bases from V and 1 base from J, with 9 bases between. The CDR3 length is 13 residues. The germline V gene has CDR1 SNHLY and CDR2 FYNNEI. Here the CDR3 reads CASSQGENTEAFF. CDR3 bases: TGTGCCAGCAGCCAGGGCGAGAACACTGAAGCTTTCTTT.

This chain links TRBV3-1 (or the pseudogene TRBV3-2) with TRBJ1-1, with D unclear. The V end was cut by 1 base, the J end by 1 base, with 7 bases between. In germline, CDR1 is LGHDT, CDR2 YNNKEL (reference sequence). The CDR3 covers 14 residues. The CDR3 region is CASSQVAANTEAFF. The CDR3 DNA reads TGTGCCAGCAGCCAAGTAGCCGCGAACACTGAAGCTTTCTTT.

The chain is built from TRBV7-2 and TRBJ2-3; 8 nucleotides match TRBD1. CDR1 SGHTA and CDR2 FQGNSA come from the germline V gene. CDR3 length: 15 residues. The V and J ends lost 5 bases and 5 bases, in that order; junction bases with no gene match: 9. The CDR3 region has the DNA TGTGCCAGCAGCCCCTCTCAGGGGGCGATAGATACGCAGTATTTT. Protein: CASSPSQGAIDTQYF.

This clone has only one observation. The chain is built from TRBV24-1 and TRBJ2-1; D is perhaps TRBD2 (5 bases). Trimming took off 8 bases at V and 0 bases at J, with 13 bases between the two ends. CDR3 length equals 15 residues. Per germline, CDR1 KGHDR and CDR2 SFDVKD. CDR3 bases: TGTGCCACCATGTCCGGTGCGGGCTCCTACAATGAGCAGTTCTTC. It encodes CATMSGAGSYNEQFF.

For the CDR3, the DNA is TGCGCCAGCAGCCAAGGCATCGACAGGCAACTGTTTTTT. This codes for CASSQGIDRQLFF. V usage is TRBV4-3 and J usage is TRBJ1-4; a weak D match, TRBD1 (6 bases). Germline loops: CDR1 LGHNA, CDR2 YSLEER. V was clipped by 1 base and J by 12 bases, with 12 bases between them. This CDR3 has 13 residues.

This clone was counted only a few times. The gene calls are TRBV28 and TRBJ2-7, with 7 bases aligning to TRBD2. This CDR3 spans 11 amino acids. Germline V gives CDR1 MDHEN, CDR2 SYDVKM. With 8 bases clipped from V and 6 bases from J, the junction kept 4 bases outside the gene matches. The CDR3 region has the DNA TGTGCCAGCGTGGGAGGGCGCGAGCAGTACTTC. Translated, it gives CASVGGREQYF. Full variable domain (missing parts from reference TRBV28 and TRBJ2-7): DVKVTQSSRYLVKRTGEKVFLECVQDMDHENMFWYRQDPGLGLRLIYFSYDVKMKEKGDIPEGYSVSREKKERFSLILESASTNQTSMYLCASVGGREQYFGPGTRLTVT.

Turning to this clone: A read error may account for a junction end that differs from germline. The CDR3 region is CASSPARDTEAFF. CDR3 coding DNA: TGTGCCAGCAGCCCCGCCAGGGACACCGAAGCTTTCTTT. The chain carries TRBV7-3 and TRBJ1-1; the D gene is possibly TRBD1 (6 bases). This CDR3 is 13 amino acids long. Germline lookup yields CDR1 SGHTA and CDR2 FQGTGA.

The chain couples TRBV2 to TRBJ2-1; TRBD2 matches at 12 bases. CDR3 length: 22 amino acids. The V segment lost 6 bases and the J segment 0 bases; nucleotides outside the gene matches: 21. Per the germline V gene, CDR1 is SNHLY and CDR2 is FYNNEI. The CDR3 DNA is TGTGCCAGCAGAGCCACCCGTACGGGGACTAGCGGGCCCCGGGACTCCTACAATGAGCAGTTCTTC. It specifies CASRATRTGTSGPRDSYNEQFF.